Listed here is a single T cell receptor (beta chain). The antigen remains undetermined. Documented treatment: roughly 10-day PBMC culture with coronavirus spike peptide pools or control peptides (ViraFEST assay). Before the COVID-19 pandemic (2011-2018), CD4+ T cells were obtained from the unexposed donor. Once peptide pools had expanded antigen-specific T cells, ViraFEST sequenced TCRs. Cultures used 2.1 million or so PBMCs per well, approximately 9.2 IU/ml IL-2 and about 10 ug/ml peptides. Available cell numbers determined whether unexposed-donor CD4+ T cells were probed with SARS-CoV-2 S/N and four cold-coronavirus spikes. CDR1 is MNHEY and CDR2 is SMNVEV in the germline V gene (reference sequence). There are 15 residues in the CDR3. With 6 bases removed from V and 5 bases from J, the gap between germline ends came to 20 bases. Oncomine TCR Beta short-read sequencing was applied to DNA from cultured CD4+ T cells. One entry per CDR3 protein results from TCRdb running MiXCR on the PCR reads. This repertoire shows more than 6,500 distinct CDR3 sequences, approximately 37% found once; its top ten account for around two fifths.

This record comes from a study of vaccination and CD4 T cells after COVID-19. The sample comprised CD4+ T cells from blood, cultured in vitro. The clonotype was recovered from a human donor in good health. The chain has TRBV27 and TRBJ2-7; TRBD2 is a possible D gene (6 bases). DNA for the CDR3: TGTGCCAGCAGCCCGGGGGACTTTTCGCGGCACGAGCAGTACTTC. Its translation is CASSPGDFSRHEQYF.